The table lists the clone carrying this T cell receptor beta chain with a few counts. The data were obtained in a study of CD8 T cells in ankylosing spondylitis. V trimming: 4 bases; J trimming: 5 bases; junction bases outside the gene matches: 7. Germline CDR1 reads SGHRS; CDR2 reads YFSETQ. The CDR3 length is 14 residues. MiXCR, applied by TCRdb to the 5' RACE reads, yields one record per CDR3 protein. The sample carries some 350,000 distinct CDR3 sequences, 14% to 15% recorded once. The rearrangement joins TRBV5-1 to TRBJ2-5, with 8 bases lining up with TRBD1. The origin of this receptor is a male donor with ankylosing spondylitis or in good health (not recorded which). Sequencing was performed on blood, either unsorted or a sorted T cell fraction (not recorded which). CDR3 in amino acids: CASSPGQGLETQYF. CDR3 coding DNA: TGCGCCAGCAGCCCAGGACAGGGCCTGGAGACCCAGTACTTC.